The following is a TCR beta chain sequence with its context. The antigen is undetermined. The sample belongs to a study of T cell repertoires in cytomegalovirus infection. Study as a whole: HLA-C-restricted CMV epitopes, recently identified, and well-studied HLA-B-restricted ones were used by the study.

Overall study results and limits: HLA-C-restricted TCR beta clonotypes specific for CMV led the ex vivo response. The cumulative frequency of public TCR beta families distinguished individuals who carried CMV together with the relevant HLA.

Using its own MiXCR run on the reads, TCRdb lists one record per CDR3 protein. The profile shows more than 300,000 distinct CDR3 sequences, about 35% of them singletons. CDR1 ENHRY and CDR2 SYGVKD come from the germline V gene. The CDR3 length is 13 residues. Trimming removed 9 bases from V and 0 bases from J, with 9 bases in between. Sequencing used cultured PBMCs, obtained from culture after CMV antigen stimulation. The J gene is TRBJ1-3, the V gene TRBV10-3; no definite D call. This TCR was sampled from a human donor in good health (CMV status not recorded). Some clones in this sample may be carry-over from other donors' samples. The CDR3: CAMTPGSGNTIYF. DNA of the CDR3: TGTGCCATGACCCCAGGCTCTGGAAACACCATATATTTT.